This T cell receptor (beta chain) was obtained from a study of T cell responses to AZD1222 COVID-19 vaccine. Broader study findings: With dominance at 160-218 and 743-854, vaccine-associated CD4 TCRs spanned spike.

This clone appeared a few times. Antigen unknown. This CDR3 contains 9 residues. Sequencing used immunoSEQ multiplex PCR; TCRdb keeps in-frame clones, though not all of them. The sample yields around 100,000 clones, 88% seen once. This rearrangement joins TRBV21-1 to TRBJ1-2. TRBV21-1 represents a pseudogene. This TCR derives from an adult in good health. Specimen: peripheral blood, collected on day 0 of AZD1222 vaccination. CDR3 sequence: CASVGGYTF. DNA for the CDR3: TGTGCCAGCGTCGGCGGCTACACCTTC.